This TCR beta chain appears in the sequencing data of a study of sequential checkpoint blockade in melanoma. Across the whole study: First-line arms were nivolumab then ipilimumab, or the reverse, randomized 1:1. TCRβ was sequenced from DNA of 91 pretreatment tumors.

This sample's treatment: randomized to nivolumab then ipilimumab (arm A) or the reverse (arm B). This CDR3 is built from 14 residues. Germline loops: CDR1 SGHNT, CDR2 YENEEA. V lost 5 bases, J lost 0 bases, and 11 bases lay in between. Assay: immunoSEQ multiplex PCR; the TCRdb copy retains only in-frame clones and omits some. The table lists hundreds of clones, about 24% of them singletons. This clone counts as medium-sized. The antigen is not known. Findings and limits, study-wide: T-cell fraction and clonality followed PD-L1 and CD8+ counts, not mutational load.

This chain links TRBV11-3 with TRBJ2-7; D is unresolved. The sequence derives from a human donor with melanoma. The sample in question was tumor tissue (inferred from file names), obtained from a patient given nivolumab and ipilimumab in sequence. CDR3 sequence (DNA): TGTGCCAGCAGCCCTCTGGGGAACTCCTACGAGCAGTACTTC. This sequence encodes CASSPLGNSYEQYF.